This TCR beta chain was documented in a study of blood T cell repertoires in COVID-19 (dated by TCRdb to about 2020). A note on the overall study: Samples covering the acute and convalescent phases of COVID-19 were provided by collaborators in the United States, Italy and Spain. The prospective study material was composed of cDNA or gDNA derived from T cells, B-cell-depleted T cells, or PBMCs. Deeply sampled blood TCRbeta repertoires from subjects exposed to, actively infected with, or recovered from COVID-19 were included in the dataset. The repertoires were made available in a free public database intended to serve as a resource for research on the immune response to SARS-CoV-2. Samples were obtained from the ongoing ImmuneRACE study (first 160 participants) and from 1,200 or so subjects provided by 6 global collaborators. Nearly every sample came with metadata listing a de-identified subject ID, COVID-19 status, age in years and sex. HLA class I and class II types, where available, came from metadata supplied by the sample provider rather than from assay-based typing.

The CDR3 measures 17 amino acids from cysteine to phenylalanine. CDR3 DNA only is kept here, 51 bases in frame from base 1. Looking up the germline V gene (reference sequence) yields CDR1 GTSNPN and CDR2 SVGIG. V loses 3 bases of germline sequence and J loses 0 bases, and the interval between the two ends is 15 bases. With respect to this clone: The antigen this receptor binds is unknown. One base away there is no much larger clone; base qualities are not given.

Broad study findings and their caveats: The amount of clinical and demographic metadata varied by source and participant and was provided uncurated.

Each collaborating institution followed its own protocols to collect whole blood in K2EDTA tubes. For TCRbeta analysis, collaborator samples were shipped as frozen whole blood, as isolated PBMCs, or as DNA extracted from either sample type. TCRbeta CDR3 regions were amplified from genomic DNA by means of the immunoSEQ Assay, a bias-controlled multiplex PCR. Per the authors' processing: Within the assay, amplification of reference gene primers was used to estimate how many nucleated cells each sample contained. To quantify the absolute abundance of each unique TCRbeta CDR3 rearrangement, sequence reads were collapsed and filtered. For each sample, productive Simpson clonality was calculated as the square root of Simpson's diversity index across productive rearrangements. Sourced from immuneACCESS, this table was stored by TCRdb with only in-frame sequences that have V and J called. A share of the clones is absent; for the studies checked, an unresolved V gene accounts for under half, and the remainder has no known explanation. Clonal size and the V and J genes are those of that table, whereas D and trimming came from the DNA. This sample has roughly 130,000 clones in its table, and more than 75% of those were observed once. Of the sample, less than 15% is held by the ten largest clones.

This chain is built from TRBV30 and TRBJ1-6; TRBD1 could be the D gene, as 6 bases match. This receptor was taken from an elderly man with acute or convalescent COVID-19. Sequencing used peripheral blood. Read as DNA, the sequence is TGTGCCTGGAGCCTGGGACAAATAAGCTCCTATAATTCACCCCTCCACTTT. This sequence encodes CAWSLGQISSYNSPLHF.